These T cell receptor beta chains were read from a single sample in a study of cytomegalovirus exposure and HLA in healthy donors. Sequencing was performed with immunoSEQ multiplex PCR; in TCRdb, only in-frame clones are kept and a portion is missing. The sample gives about 220,000 clones, nearly 80% of which show up once; 1.5% to 2% is in the top ten. The sequenced sample was PBMCs. These receptors originate from a male donor in good health and CMV-seronegative. CDR3s include the opening cysteine and the closing phenylalanine or tryptophan. The order of the fields is J gene, V gene, CDR3 length, clone size, D gene, CDR3 DNA, CDR3 protein. The D gene is left open where the match is weak. Clone size is stated in some rows and not others, as once, few, many or a class when expanded.

J: TRBJ1-1
V: TRBV18
length: 15
size: NA
D: NA
DNA: TGTGCCAGCTCACCAGGGGGCCCATTAAACACTGAAGCTTTCTTT
CDR3: CASSPGGPLNTEAFF

J: TRBJ1-5
V: TRBV27
length: 16
size: NA
D: NA
DNA: TGTGCCAGCAGTCGAGGGGGTTTTTCGGGCAATCAGCCCCAGCATTTT
CDR3: CASSRGGFSGNQPQHF

J: TRBJ1-4
V: TRBV18
length: 13
size: NA
D: NA
DNA: TGTGCCAGCCGCGGGGGAACTAATGAAAAACTGTTTTTT
CDR3: CASRGGTNEKLFF

J: TRBJ2-5
V: TRBV6-4
length: 18
size: NA
D: TRBD2
DNA: TGTGCCAACCACAGGGCACACCAGAGCTTTAGCGGGAGAGAGACCCAGTACTTC
CDR3: CANHRAHQSFSGRETQYF

J: TRBJ2-3
V: TRBV19
length: 16
size: NA
D: TRBD2
DNA: TGTGCCAGTAGAGACCCGGGACTAGCGGGGTTAGATACGCAGTATTTT
CDR3: CASRDPGLAGLDTQYF

J: TRBJ1-2
V: TRBV5-8
length: 14
size: NA
D: NA
DNA: TGTGCCAGCAGCCCCAGGGATCCTAACTATGGCTACACCTTC
CDR3: CASSPRDPNYGYTF

J: TRBJ2-2
V: TRBV5-6
length: 16
size: NA
D: NA
DNA: TGTGCCAGCAGCTTGGGCCAAACTTCGAACACCGGGGAGCTGTTTTTT
CDR3: CASSLGQTSNTGELFF

J: TRBJ2-1
V: TRBV5-3
length: 14
size: NA
D: TRBD2
DNA: TGTGCCAGAAGCTGGACTAGCGGGTACAATGAGCAGTTCTTC
CDR3: CARSWTSGYNEQFF

J: TRBJ2-1
V: TRBV28
length: 14
size: NA
D: NA
DNA: TGTGCCAGCAGTTTGCCCAGCTCCTACAATGAGCAGTTCTTC
CDR3: CASSLPSSYNEQFF

J: TRBJ2-1
V: TRBV5-1
length: 16
size: NA
D: TRBD1
DNA: TGCGCCAGCAGCTTGGTAGGACAGGGGACTTACAATGAGCAGTTCTTC
CDR3: CASSLVGQGTYNEQFF

J: TRBJ2-2
V: TRBV6-5
length: 15
size: once
D: TRBD2
DNA: TGTGCCAGCACAGCGGTGCCCGGGGGGGCGAGGGAGCTGTTTTTT
CDR3: CASTAVPGGARELFF

J: TRBJ1-1
V: TRBV6-6
length: 16
size: few
D: TRBD1
DNA: TGTGCCAGCAGTTACTCGAAGGGACAGGGCTTCACTGAAGCTTTCTTT
CDR3: CASSYSKGQGFTEAFF

J: TRBJ1-1
V: TRBV7-9
length: 14
size: once
D: NA
DNA: TGTTCCAGCAGCTACAAGGACAGTCCCACTGAAGCTTTCTTT
CDR3: CSSSYKDSPTEAFF

J: TRBJ2-6
V: TRBV5-4
length: 16
size: NA
D: NA
DNA: TGTGCCAGCAGCCAAGATTCGAGCTCTGGGGCCAACGTCCTGACTTTC
CDR3: CASSQDSSSGANVLTF

J: TRBJ1-1
V: TRBV6-1
length: 15
size: NA
D: NA
DNA: TGTGCCAGCAGTGATGGGACAACACTGAACACTGAAGCTTTCTTT
CDR3: CASSDGTTLNTEAFF

J: TRBJ2-7
V: TRBV2
length: 13
size: NA
D: TRBD2
DNA: TGTGCCAGCAGTGAAGAGCGGGGGTACGAGCAGTACTTC
CDR3: CASSEERGYEQYF

J: TRBJ2-1
V: TRBV27
length: 13
size: few
D: NA
DNA: TGTGCCACCGCCGGGACTTACTACAATGAGCAGTTCTTC
CDR3: CATAGTYYNEQFF

J: TRBJ2-1
V: TRBV28
length: 12
size: NA
D: NA
DNA: TGTGCCAGCAGTTTAACTCCCCGGGAGCAGTTCTTC
CDR3: CASSLTPREQFF

J: TRBJ1-1
V: TRBV15
length: 15
size: NA
D: NA
DNA: TGTGCCACCAGCAGAGGTACAGGAATGAGGACTGAAGCTTTCTTT
CDR3: CATSRGTGMRTEAFF

J: TRBJ1-1
V: TRBV6-5
length: 14
size: NA
D: NA
DNA: TGTGCCAGCAGTCACGGGGGGGAAGACACTGAAGCTTTCTTT
CDR3: CASSHGGEDTEAFF

J: TRBJ1-5
V: TRBV2
length: 14
size: NA
D: TRBD1
DNA: TGTGCCAGCAGCGGGACAGGGGGCAATCAGCCCCAGCATTTT
CDR3: CASSGTGGNQPQHF

J: TRBJ2-3
V: TRBV10-3
length: 14
size: NA
D: NA
DNA: TGTGCCATCAGCGACTCCTTGAGAGTAGATACGCAGTATTTT
CDR3: CAISDSLRVDTQYF

J: TRBJ2-5
V: TRBV9
length: 16
size: NA
D: TRBD2
DNA: TGTGCCAGCAGCCCCTTAGCTAGCGGGGGGGCAGAGACCCAGTACTTC
CDR3: CASSPLASGGAETQYF

J: TRBJ1-1
V: TRBV13
length: 15
size: few
D: TRBD1
DNA: TGTGCCAGCAGCTTAGCAGGGGGCGGTTTGTTTGAAGCTTTCTTT
CDR3: CASSLAGGGLFEAFF

J: TRBJ1-6
V: TRBV7-9
length: 18
size: NA
D: NA
DNA: TGTGCCAGCAGCTCCCGACAGACCCAGAGCTCCTATAATTCACCCCTCCACTTT
CDR3: CASSSRQTQSSYNSPLHF

J: TRBJ1-2
V: TRBV6-5
length: 13
size: NA
D: NA
DNA: TGTGCCAGCAGTTACTCGGCTGGCTCGGGCTACACCTTC
CDR3: CASSYSAGSGYTF

J: TRBJ1-3
V: TRBV18
length: 16
size: once
D: NA
DNA: TGTGCCAGCTCACCAGGGAGACAGGTCTCTGGAAACACCATATATTTT
CDR3: CASSPGRQVSGNTIYF

J: TRBJ2-1
V: TRBV19
length: 18
size: NA
D: TRBD2
DNA: TGTGCCAGTAAGGTGATACTAGCGGGGGAAGGCTCCTACAATGAGCAGTTCTTC
CDR3: CASKVILAGEGSYNEQFF

J: TRBJ2-3
V: TRBV4-2
length: 14
size: NA
D: NA
DNA: TGTGCCAGCAGCCAAGAACAGGGAACGAATACGCAGTATTTT
CDR3: CASSQEQGTNTQYF

J: TRBJ2-7
V: TRBV7-9
length: 14
size: NA
D: TRBD1
DNA: TGTGCCAGCAGCACGCCGGGACAGGGGTACGAGCAGTACTTC
CDR3: CASSTPGQGYEQYF

J: TRBJ1-1
V: TRBV6-4
length: 15
size: NA
D: NA
DNA: TGTGCCAGCAGTGATGGGAGGTCTATGAACACTGAAGCTTTCTTT
CDR3: CASSDGRSMNTEAFF

J: TRBJ2-1
V: TRBV5-6
length: 13
size: NA
D: NA
DNA: TGTGCCAGCAGCTTGGCGGACAGCTATGAGCAGTTCTTC
CDR3: CASSLADSYEQFF

J: TRBJ2-1
V: TRBV7-3
length: 13
size: NA
D: TRBD2
DNA: TGTGCCAGCAGTCTAGCGGGAGGGCGTGAGCAGTTCTTC
CDR3: CASSLAGGREQFF

J: TRBJ1-2
V: TRBV28
length: 13
size: NA
D: TRBD1
DNA: TGTGCCAGCGGACAGGCTTTGGTGGGGGGCTACACCTTC
CDR3: CASGQALVGGYTF

J: TRBJ2-2
V: TRBV5-4
length: 16
size: few
D: TRBD1
DNA: TGTGCCAGCAGCCCAAACCTGGACAGGGTAGACGGGGAGCTGTTTTTT
CDR3: CASSPNLDRVDGELFF

J: TRBJ2-5
V: TRBV30
length: 12
size: once
D: NA
DNA: TGTGCCTGGCCCGACAGTAGAGAGACCCAGTACTTC
CDR3: CAWPDSRETQYF

J: TRBJ2-2
V: TRBV19
length: 14
size: NA
D: TRBD1
DNA: TGTGCCAGTAGCGGGACAGACTACACCGGGGAGCTGTTTTTT
CDR3: CASSGTDYTGELFF

J: TRBJ2-3
V: TRBV5-1
length: 17
size: once
D: TRBD2
DNA: TGCGCCAGCAGCTTGGGGGTAAGGACTAGCGGTTCGGATACGCAGTATTTT
CDR3: CASSLGVRTSGSDTQYF

J: TRBJ2-1
V: TRBV9
length: 15
size: NA
D: TRBD1
DNA: TGTGCCAGCAGCGTAGGTGGACAGGGGGCCGATGAGCAGTTCTTC
CDR3: CASSVGGQGADEQFF

J: TRBJ1-2
V: TRBV29-1
length: 14
size: NA
D: NA
DNA: TGCAGCGTTCTTGGGCACAGGGAGCACTATGGCTACACCTTC
CDR3: CSVLGHREHYGYTF

J: TRBJ1-4
V: TRBV27
length: 14
size: NA
D: NA
DNA: TGTGCCAGCAGTTTTGGGGGGGCTAGGGAAAAACTGTTTTTT
CDR3: CASSFGGAREKLFF

J: TRBJ1-5
V: TRBV7-8
length: 15
size: NA
D: TRBD1
DNA: TGTGCCAGCAGCTACTCAGGGGGCAATGATCAGCCCCAGCATTTT
CDR3: CASSYSGGNDQPQHF

J: TRBJ2-7
V: TRBV9
length: 15
size: NA
D: TRBD1
DNA: TGTGCCAGCAGCGTAGGGGGGACAGGGGTGTACGAGCAGTACTTC
CDR3: CASSVGGTGVYEQYF

J: TRBJ1-6
V: TRBV27
length: 16
size: NA
D: NA
DNA: TGTGCCAGCAGTTTAAAGCCCTACGGTTGGAATTCACCCCTCCACTTT
CDR3: CASSLKPYGWNSPLHF

J: TRBJ1-2
V: TRBV19
length: 13
size: few
D: TRBD1
DNA: TGTGCCAGTAAGAACAGGGGGAACTATGGCTACACCTTC
CDR3: CASKNRGNYGYTF

J: TRBJ2-7
V: TRBV7-6
length: 15
size: NA
D: TRBD1
DNA: TGTGCCAGCAGCTTGGGGACAGGGGTTCACCACGAGCAGTACTTC
CDR3: CASSLGTGVHHEQYF

J: TRBJ2-7
V: TRBV9
length: 15
size: NA
D: TRBD1
DNA: TGTGCCAGCAGCGTACGGGACAGGGCGGCCTACGAGCAGTACTTC
CDR3: CASSVRDRAAYEQYF

J: TRBJ2-5
V: TRBV7-2
length: 13
size: NA
D: TRBD1
DNA: TGTGCCAGCAGCTTGTGGACAGGAGAGACCCAGTACTTC
CDR3: CASSLWTGETQYF

J: TRBJ2-7
V: TRBV27
length: 17
size: NA
D: TRBD2
DNA: TGTGCCAGCAGTTCCCCGTCCGGGACTAGCGGGGTCTACGAGCAGTACTTC
CDR3: CASSSPSGTSGVYEQYF

J: TRBJ2-7
V: TRBV7-9
length: 14
size: NA
D: NA
DNA: TGTGCCAGCAAGGCACGTGACAACTCCTACGAGCAGTACTTC
CDR3: CASKARDNSYEQYF

J: TRBJ2-7
V: TRBV10-1
length: 13
size: NA
D: TRBD1
DNA: TGCGCCAGCAGTGGGACAGGAGCCTACGAGCAGTACTTC
CDR3: CASSGTGAYEQYF

J: TRBJ2-7
V: TRBV27
length: 14
size: NA
D: TRBD1
DNA: TGTGCCAGCAGTTTCAGGGGGCCTTCCTACGAGCAGTACTTC
CDR3: CASSFRGPSYEQYF

J: TRBJ2-7
V: TRBV13
length: 16
size: NA
D: TRBD1
DNA: TGTGCCAGCAGCTCTTCCGGGACAGGGGGTGTCTACGAGCAGTACTTC
CDR3: CASSSSGTGGVYEQYF

J: TRBJ2-2
V: TRBV5-4
length: 15
size: NA
D: TRBD1
DNA: TGTGCCAGCAGCAAGGACAGGGGGCGCTCCGGGGAGCTGTTTTTT
CDR3: CASSKDRGRSGELFF

J: TRBJ2-1
V: TRBV6-1
length: 16
size: NA
D: TRBD2
DNA: TGTGCCAGCAGTGAACGAAGACTAGCTGTATTCGATGAGCAGTTCTTC
CDR3: CASSERRLAVFDEQFF